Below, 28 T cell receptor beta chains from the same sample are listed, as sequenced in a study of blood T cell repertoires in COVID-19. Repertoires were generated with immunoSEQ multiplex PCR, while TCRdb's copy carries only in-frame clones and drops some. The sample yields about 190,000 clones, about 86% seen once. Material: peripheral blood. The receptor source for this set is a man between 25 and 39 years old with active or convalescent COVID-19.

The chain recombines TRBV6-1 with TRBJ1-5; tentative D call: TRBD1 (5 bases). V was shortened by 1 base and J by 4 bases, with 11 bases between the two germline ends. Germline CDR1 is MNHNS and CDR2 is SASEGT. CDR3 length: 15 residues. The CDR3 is CASSEVNRLNQPQHF. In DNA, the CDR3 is TGTGCCAGCAGTGAAGTTAACAGGCTGAATCAGCCCCAGCATTTT.

The CDR3 is CATSRYIGTANEKLFF. The CDR3 bases are TGTGCCACCAGCAGATACATAGGGACAGCGAATGAAAAACTGTTTTTT. The chain has TRBV15 and TRBJ1-4; TRBD1 matches 7 bases. V lost 2 bases and J lost 5; bases outside the gene matches: 8. This CDR3 has 16 residues. Germline V lookup: CDR1 LNHNV, CDR2 YYDKDF (reference sequence).

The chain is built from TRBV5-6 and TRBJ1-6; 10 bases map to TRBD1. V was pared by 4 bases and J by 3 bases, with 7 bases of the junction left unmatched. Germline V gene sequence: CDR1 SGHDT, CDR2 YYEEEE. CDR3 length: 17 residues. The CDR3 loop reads CASSTGTGAFYNSPLHF. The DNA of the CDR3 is TGTGCCAGCAGCACGGGGACAGGGGCTTTCTATAATTCACCCCTCCACTTT.

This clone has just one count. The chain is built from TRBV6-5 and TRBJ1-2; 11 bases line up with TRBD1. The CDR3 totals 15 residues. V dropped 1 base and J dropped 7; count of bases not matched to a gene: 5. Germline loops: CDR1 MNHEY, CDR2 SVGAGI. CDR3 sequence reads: CASSYFSGTGGGYTF. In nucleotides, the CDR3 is TGTGCCAGCAGTTACTTCTCCGGGACAGGGGGTGGCTACACCTTC.

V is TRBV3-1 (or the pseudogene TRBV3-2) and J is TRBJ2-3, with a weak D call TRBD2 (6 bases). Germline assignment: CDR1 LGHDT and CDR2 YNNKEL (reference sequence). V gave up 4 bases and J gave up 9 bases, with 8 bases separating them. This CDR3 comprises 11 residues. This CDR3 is CASSRDFTQYF. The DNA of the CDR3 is TGTGCCAGCAGCCGGGACTTCACGCAGTATTTT.

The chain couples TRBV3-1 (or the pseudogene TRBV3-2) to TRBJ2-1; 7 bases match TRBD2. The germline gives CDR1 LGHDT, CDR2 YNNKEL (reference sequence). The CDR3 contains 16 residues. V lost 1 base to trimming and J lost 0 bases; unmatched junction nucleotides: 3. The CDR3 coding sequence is TGTGCCAGCAGCCAAGTTGCTAGCGGCTCCTACAATGAGCAGTTCTTC. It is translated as CASSQVASGSYNEQFF.

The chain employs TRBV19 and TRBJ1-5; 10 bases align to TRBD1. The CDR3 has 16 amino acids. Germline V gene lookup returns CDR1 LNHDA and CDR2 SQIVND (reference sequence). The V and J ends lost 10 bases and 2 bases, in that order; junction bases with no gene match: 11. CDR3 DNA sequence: TGTGCCACCAGGGACAGGGGACTTACGGGCAATCAGCCCCAGCATTTT. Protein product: CATRDRGLTGNQPQHF.

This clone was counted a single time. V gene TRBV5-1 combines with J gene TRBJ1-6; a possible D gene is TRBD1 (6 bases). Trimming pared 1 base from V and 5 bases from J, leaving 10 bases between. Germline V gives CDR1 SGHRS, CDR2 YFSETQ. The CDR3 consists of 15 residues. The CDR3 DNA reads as TGCGCCAGCAGCTTGCAGCAGGGGAATAATTCACCCCTCCACTTT. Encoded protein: CASSLQQGNNSPLHF. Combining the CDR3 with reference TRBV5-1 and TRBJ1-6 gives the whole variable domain KAGVTQTPRYLIKTRGQQVTLSCSPISGHRSVSWYQQTPGQGLQFLFEYFSETQRNKGNFPGRFSGRQFSNSRSEMNVSTLELGDSALYLCASSLQQGNNSPLHFGNGTRLTVT.

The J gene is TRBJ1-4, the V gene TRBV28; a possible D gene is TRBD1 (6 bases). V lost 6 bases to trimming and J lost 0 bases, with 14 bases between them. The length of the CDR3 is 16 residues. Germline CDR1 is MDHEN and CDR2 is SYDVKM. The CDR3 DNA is TGTGCCAGCAGGCCCCAGACAGGAACAACTAATGAAAAACTGTTTTTT. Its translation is CASRPQTGTTNEKLFF.

The CDR3 DNA reads TGTGCCAGCAGCGTTGGACAGGGGGCCTACGAGCAGTACTTC. Amino acids: CASSVGQGAYEQYF. This chain connects TRBV7-2 to TRBJ2-7; 10 bases map to TRBD1. Germline trimming cut 5 bases from V and 2 bases from J; bases unmatched to any gene: 3. The CDR3 runs to 14 residues. The V gene's germline CDR1 is SGHTA and CDR2 FQGNSA.

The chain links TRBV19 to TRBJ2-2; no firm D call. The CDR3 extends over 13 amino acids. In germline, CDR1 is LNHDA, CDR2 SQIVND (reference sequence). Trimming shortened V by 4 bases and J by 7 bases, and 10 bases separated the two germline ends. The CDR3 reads CASSKRSYGELFF. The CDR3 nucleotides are TGTGCCAGTAGTAAGCGAAGCTACGGGGAGCTGTTTTTT.

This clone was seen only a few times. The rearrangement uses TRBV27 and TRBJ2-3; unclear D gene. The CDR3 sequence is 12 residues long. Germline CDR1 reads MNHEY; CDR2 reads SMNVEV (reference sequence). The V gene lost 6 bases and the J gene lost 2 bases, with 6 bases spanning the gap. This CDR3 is CASSRLTDTQYF. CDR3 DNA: TGTGCCAGCAGCCGACTCACAGATACGCAGTATTTT.

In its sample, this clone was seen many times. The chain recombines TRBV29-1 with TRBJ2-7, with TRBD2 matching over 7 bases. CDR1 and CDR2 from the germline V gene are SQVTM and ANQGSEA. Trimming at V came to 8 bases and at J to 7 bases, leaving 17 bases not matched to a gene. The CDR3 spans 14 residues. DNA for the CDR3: TGCAGCAAACTAGCAAGCCGGGAGGCGAAAGAGCAGTACTTC. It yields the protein CSKLASREAKEQYF.

The CDR3 nucleotides are TGTGCCAGCAGCCCGGGCCGGGGGAAAGGGACCGGGGAGCTGTTTTTT. Its translation is CASSPGRGKGTGELFF. The chain employs TRBV7-8 and TRBJ2-2, with a weak D call TRBD2 (6 bases). Germline V gene sequence: CDR1 SGHVS, CDR2 FQNEAQ. Trimming left V 5 bases short and J 5 bases short, with 18 bases between. This CDR3 has 16 residues. Full variable domain (rest looked up from reference TRBV7-8 and TRBJ2-2): GAGVSQSPRYKVAKRGQDVALRCDPISGHVSLFWYQQALGQGPEFLTYFQNEAQLDKSGLPSDRFFAERPEGSVSTLKIQRTQQEDSAVYLCASSPGRGKGTGELFFGEGSRLTVL.

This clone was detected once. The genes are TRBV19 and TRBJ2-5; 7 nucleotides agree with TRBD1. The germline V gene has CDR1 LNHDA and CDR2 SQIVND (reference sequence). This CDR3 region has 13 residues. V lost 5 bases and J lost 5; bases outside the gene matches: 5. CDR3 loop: CASSPRGRETQYF. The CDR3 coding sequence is TGTGCCAGTAGTCCTAGGGGGCGGGAGACCCAGTACTTC. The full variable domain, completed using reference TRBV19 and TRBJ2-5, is DGGITQSPKYLFRKEGQNVTLSCEQNLNHDAMYWYRQDPGQGLRLIYYSQIVNDFQKGDIAEGYSVSREKKESFPLTVTSAQKNPTAFYLCASSPRGRETQYFGPGTRLLVL.

For the CDR3, the DNA is TGTGCCAGCAGTCCTAACAGGGGGGAGTATGGCTACACCTTC. It is translated as CASSPNRGEYGYTF. J is TRBJ1-2 and V is TRBV6-5, with TRBD1 identical over 8 bases. Per the germline V gene, CDR1 is MNHEY and CDR2 is SVGAGI. This CDR3 is 14 amino acids long. Germline trimming cut 5 bases from V and 5 bases from J; bases unmatched to any gene: 7.

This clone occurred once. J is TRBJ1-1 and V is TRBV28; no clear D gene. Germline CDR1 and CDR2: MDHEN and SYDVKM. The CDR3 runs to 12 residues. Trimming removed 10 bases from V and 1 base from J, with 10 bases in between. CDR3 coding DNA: TGTGCCACCCAAGACTCGAACACTGAAGCTTTCTTT. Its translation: CATQDSNTEAFF.

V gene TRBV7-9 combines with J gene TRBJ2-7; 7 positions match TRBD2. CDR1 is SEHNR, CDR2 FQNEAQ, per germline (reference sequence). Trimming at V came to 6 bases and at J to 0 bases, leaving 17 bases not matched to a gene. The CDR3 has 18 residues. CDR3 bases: TGTGCCAGCAGAGGTAGCATGGGGGAGGGCCCATCCTCCTACGAGCAGTACTTC. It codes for CASRGSMGEGPSSYEQYF.

The CDR3 nucleotides read TGTGCCAGCTCACCTGACCCGACAGGGGGGAACTATGGCTACACCTTC. This translates into CASSPDPTGGNYGYTF. The V call is TRBV18, the J call TRBJ1-2; 9 bases are shared with TRBD1. Trimming removed 3 bases from V and 2 bases from J; junction bases left unmatched: 7. CDR1 and CDR2 from the germline V gene are KGHSH and LQKENI. This CDR3 spans 16 amino acids.

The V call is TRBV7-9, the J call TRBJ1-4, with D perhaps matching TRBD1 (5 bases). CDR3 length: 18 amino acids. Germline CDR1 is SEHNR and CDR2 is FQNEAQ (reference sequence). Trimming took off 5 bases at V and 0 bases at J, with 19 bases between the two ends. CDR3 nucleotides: TGTGCCAGCAGCCCATTGGAACAGGCGCTAGCAACTAATGAAAAACTGTTTTTT. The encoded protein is CASSPLEQALATNEKLFF.

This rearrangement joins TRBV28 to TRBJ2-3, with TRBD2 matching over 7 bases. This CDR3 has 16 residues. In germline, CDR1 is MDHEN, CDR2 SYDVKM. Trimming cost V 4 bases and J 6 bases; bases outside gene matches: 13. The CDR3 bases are TGTGCCAGCAGTTCCTCCTCTAGCGGAGGAGTGGATACGCAGTATTTT. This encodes CASSSSSSGGVDTQYF.

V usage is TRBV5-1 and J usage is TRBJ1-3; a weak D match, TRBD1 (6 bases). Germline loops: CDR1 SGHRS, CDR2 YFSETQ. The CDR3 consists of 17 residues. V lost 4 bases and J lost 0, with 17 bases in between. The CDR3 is CASSPSPGALSGNTIYF. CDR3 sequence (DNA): TGCGCCAGCAGCCCTTCGCCAGGGGCTCTCTCTGGAAACACCATATATTTT.

The CDR3 DNA follows: TGCGCCAGCAGCTTGGATCCGGACTATGGCTACACCTTC. Protein sequence: CASSLDPDYGYTF. The genes are TRBV5-1 and TRBJ1-2; D not certain. Trimming left V 0 bases short and J 3 bases short, with 6 bases between. Germline V lookup: CDR1 SGHRS, CDR2 YFSETQ. The CDR3 sequence is 13 residues long.

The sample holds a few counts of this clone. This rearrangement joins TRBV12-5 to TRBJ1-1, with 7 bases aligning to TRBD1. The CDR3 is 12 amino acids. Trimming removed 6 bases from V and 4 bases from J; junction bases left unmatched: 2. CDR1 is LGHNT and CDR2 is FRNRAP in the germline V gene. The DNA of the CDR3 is TGTGCTAGTGGGCACAGGGGCACTGAAGCTTTCTTT. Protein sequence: CASGHRGTEAFF.

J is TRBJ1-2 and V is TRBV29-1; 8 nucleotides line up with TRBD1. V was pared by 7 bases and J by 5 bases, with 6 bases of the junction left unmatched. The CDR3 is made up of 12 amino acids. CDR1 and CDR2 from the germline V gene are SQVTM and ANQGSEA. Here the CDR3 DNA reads TGCAGCGATGGGGGGACAGGATATGGCTACACCTTC. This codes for CSDGGTGYGYTF.

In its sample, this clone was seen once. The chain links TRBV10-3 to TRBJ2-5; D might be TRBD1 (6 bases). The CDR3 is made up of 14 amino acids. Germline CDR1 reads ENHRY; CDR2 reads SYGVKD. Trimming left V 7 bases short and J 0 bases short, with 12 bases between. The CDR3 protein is CAIKGTTYQETQYF. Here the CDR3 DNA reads TGTGCCATCAAAGGGACAACGTACCAAGAGACCCAGTACTTC.

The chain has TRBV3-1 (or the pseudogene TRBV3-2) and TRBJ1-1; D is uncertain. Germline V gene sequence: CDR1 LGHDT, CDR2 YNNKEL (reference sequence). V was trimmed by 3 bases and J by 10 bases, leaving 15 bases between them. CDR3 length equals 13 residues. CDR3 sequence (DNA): TGTGCCAGCAGCCAGCGAACAAACTACGGAGCTTTCTTT. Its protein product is CASSQRTNYGAFF.

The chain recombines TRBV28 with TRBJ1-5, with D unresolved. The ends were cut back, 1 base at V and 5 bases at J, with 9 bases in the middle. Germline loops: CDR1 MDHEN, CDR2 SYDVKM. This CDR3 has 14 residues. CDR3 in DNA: TGTGCCAGCAGTTTATATATCGGGGATCAGCCCCAGCATTTT. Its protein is CASSLYIGDQPQHF.